This T cell receptor (beta chain) was obtained from a study of regulatory and conventional T cells in RAG deficiency. Overall study results and limits: Compared with controls, unique Treg TCR beta sequences dropped about 110-fold in Omenn syndrome and CID/AS. Shannon entropy fell and Simpson indices rose in RAG-deficient patients.

Points on this clone: Its antigen is not known.

Only in-frame clones appear in the TCRdb table, and some are missing; sequencing was by immunoSEQ multiplex PCR. The sample yields 30,000 to 40,000 clones, approximately 91% seen once. In addition, the sample was reused for a study of regulatory T cells. That work contributes: Primers: 52 TRBV forward and 13 TRBJ reverse.

The receptor comes from a human donor in good health. Sequenced: CD8+ T cells sorted from blood.

Written as DNA, the CDR3 is TGTGCCAGCAGCGTAGGAGGAGCGGAGACTTACGAGCAGTACTTC. Translating it yields CASSVGGAETYEQYF. The chain couples TRBV9 to TRBJ2-7, with D perhaps matching TRBD2 (5 bases). The CDR3 consists of 15 residues. V was pared by 0 bases and J by 4 bases, with 14 bases between. Germline V CDR1 and CDR2: SGDLS, YYNGEE.